This TCR beta chain is drawn from a study of cytomegalovirus exposure and HLA in healthy donors. This clone is classed as medium-sized by frequency. Antigen specificity is unknown. The CDR3 spans 14 residues. With 1 base removed from V and 4 bases from J, the gap between germline ends came to 10 bases. Germline loops: CDR1 SGHVS, CDR2 FQNEAQ. Both 60 Vbeta primers and 13 Jbeta primers went into the PCR. Profiled with immunoSEQ multiplex PCR; TCRdb holds only in-frame clones, not every one. This sample's table has about 65,000 clones. Study-level findings and limits: Looking again later, the authors saw that most CMV-associated TCR beta chains seemed HLA-restricted.

The clonotype was recovered from a boy younger than 18 in good health and CMV-seronegative. The source material was PBMCs. The V gene is TRBV7-8, the J gene TRBJ1-2; D unresolved. For the CDR3, the DNA is TGTGCCAGCAGCTTAGATGAGGGCACCTATGGCTACACCTTC. This translates into CASSLDEGTYGYTF.